The clone carrying this T cell receptor beta chain was picked up a small number of times. Its target is not known. The data stem from a study of T-cell memory formation after mild COVID-19. TCRdb passed the 5' RACE reads through MiXCR, listing each CDR3 protein once. The sample contains 400,000 to 550,000 distinct CDR3 sequences, approximately 23% of which appear only once. Germline assignment: CDR1 SGHVS and CDR2 FNYEAQ. V shed 1 base and J shed 2 bases, with 21 bases lying between them. The CDR3 totals 18 residues. Whole-study results and caveats: Shrinking CD4+ clones were chiefly CM and EM; CD8+ ones were chiefly EMRA.

This clonotype originated in an adult woman who had mild COVID-19 (a few samples of this study predate the infection). Cell type and time point are not known. Sequencing input: PBMCs or a T cell subset sorted from them (not recorded which). This rearrangement joins TRBV7-6 to TRBJ2-7; D is possibly TRBD1 or TRBD2 (5 bases each). The CDR3 region has the DNA TGTGCCAGCAGCTTAGGTGATGTAGTTGGGGACGCAACCTACGAGCAGTACTTC. Translated: CASSLGDVVGDATYEQYF.